This TCR beta chain was sequenced in a study of T cell responses to AZD1222 COVID-19 vaccine. Looking at the study overall: Some second doses came at about 4 weeks and others at about 12 weeks; these were pooled. Study-wide results and limits: Seropositivity was recorded at baseline in only 6 or 7 AZD1222 recipients. Clonal diversity was possibly underestimated; the donors were predominantly white British and more often female. With two AZD1222 doses given, Spike-specific TCR breadth and depth both rose.

Clones were sequenced by immunoSEQ multiplex PCR, and TCRdb holds only the in-frame ones, with some missing. Here the sample spans approximately 130,000 clones, around 92% being singletons. In regard to this clone: Its matching antigen is unknown.

This CDR3 has 15 amino acids. V was pared by 6 bases and J by 4 bases, with 8 bases of the junction left unmatched. Germline lookup yields CDR1 WNHNN and CDR2 SYGVQD (reference sequence). The TCR sequence derives from an adult in good health. This sequence joins TRBV10-1 and TRBJ1-4; 7 bases align to TRBD1. The source material was peripheral blood, sampled on day 0 of AZD1222 vaccination. CDR3 coding DNA: TGCGCCAGCAGGGCCCACAGGGGCGTTAATGAAAAACTGTTTTTT. Residues: CASRAHRGVNEKLFF.